The 10 T cell receptor beta chains presented below share a single source sample, sequenced in a study of early T cells in non-severe SARS-CoV-2 infection. MiXCR, applied by TCRdb to the 5' RACE reads, yields one record per CDR3 protein. The table shows over 25,000 distinct CDR3 sequences, with about 10% occurring only once. Sample: whole blood. The source of these receptors is an adult who was a healthcare worker with PCR-confirmed SARS-CoV-2 infection or an uninfected control (not recorded which).

This clonotype was picked up many times. V gene TRBV7-2 combines with J gene TRBJ2-7, with 7 bases lining up with TRBD1. The CDR3 contains 16 residues. Germline lookup yields CDR1 SGHTA and CDR2 FQGNSA. V shed 3 bases, J shed 1 base, and the junction held 9 bases outside the gene matches. CDR3 sequence (DNA): TGTGCCAGCAGCTTGGCTGGGGGCAGGGGGTCCTACGAGCAGTACTTC. It codes for CASSLAGGRGSYEQYF.

This clonotype was recorded at least ten times. The chain links TRBV2 to TRBJ2-1, with 13 bases aligning to TRBD2. The CDR3 loop spans 15 amino acids. Germline V gene lookup returns CDR1 SNHLY and CDR2 FYNNEI. J was trimmed by 3 bases and V by 6 bases; bases with no gene match: 2. CDR3 residues: CASSWTSGGYNEQFF. In DNA, the CDR3 is TGTGCCAGCAGCTGGACTAGCGGGGGCTACAATGAGCAGTTCTTC.

This clonotype was counted ten times or more. The V call is TRBV29-1, the J call TRBJ2-1; 8 positions agree with TRBD1. Per the germline V gene, CDR1 is SQVTM and CDR2 is ANQGSEA. With 3 bases clipped from V and 0 bases from J, the junction kept 4 bases outside the gene matches. The CDR3 consists of 15 residues. CDR3: CSVDLDRGSYNEQFF. The DNA of the CDR3 is TGCAGCGTTGACCTAGACAGGGGCTCCTACAATGAGCAGTTCTTC.

This clonotype has only a few counts. The chain recombines TRBV11-1 with TRBJ2-7, with D perhaps TRBD1 or TRBD2 (5 bases each). With 1 base removed from V and 0 bases from J, the gap between germline ends came to 13 bases. The CDR3 extends over 16 amino acids. Per germline, CDR1 SGHAT and CDR2 FQDESV (reference sequence). The CDR3 DNA follows: TGTGCCAGCAGCTTAGTTCGAGGGGTTAGCTCCTACGAGCAGTACTTC. Translating it yields CASSLVRGVSSYEQYF.

This clonotype has at least ten counts. This chain joins TRBV6-5 and TRBJ1-2; TRBD1 might be the D (5 bases). This CDR3 has 15 amino acids. Trimming pared 7 bases from V and 4 bases from J, leaving 19 bases between. The germline gives CDR1 MNHEY, CDR2 SVGAGI. The CDR3 DNA follows: TGTGCCAGCATGCTAGACTACAGGTCTTTCTATGGCTACACCTTC. Protein product: CASMLDYRSFYGYTF.

This clonotype was seen at least ten times. The rearrangement links TRBV10-1 to TRBJ2-5; D not resolved. Germline CDR1 and CDR2: WNHNN and SYGVQD (reference sequence). V lost 6 bases and J 4 bases, leaving 9 bases between the germline ends. This CDR3 is 12 amino acids long. The DNA for the CDR3 is TGCGCCAGCAGACAGCACCCAGAGACCCAGTACTTC. Encoded protein: CASRQHPETQYF.

The chain links TRBV10-3 to TRBJ2-2; D is perhaps TRBD1 (5 bases). The germline V and J ends were trimmed by 10 bases and 3 bases, with 9 bases remaining between them. The length of the CDR3 is 12 residues. The germline CDR1 and CDR2 sequences are ENHRY and SYGVKD. The CDR3 here is CATQGYTGELFF. In DNA, the CDR3 is TGTGCCACCCAGGGTTACACCGGGGAGCTGTTTTTT.

This clonotype came up many times. This chain connects TRBV6-5 to TRBJ2-7; D remains unclear. The CDR3 is made up of 12 amino acids. Trimming shortened V by 4 bases and J by 6 bases, and 10 bases separated the two germline ends. Per germline, CDR1 MNHEY and CDR2 SVGAGI. The CDR3 region has the DNA TGTGCCAGCAGTTCGACGAGGCTCGAGCAGTACTTC. Its protein product is CASSSTRLEQYF.

The chain recombines TRBV10-2 with TRBJ1-2, with D unresolved. Germline CDR1 reads WSHSY; CDR2 reads SAAADI. V lost 7 bases and J lost 2, with 8 bases in between. CDR3 length: 12 residues. CDR3 DNA sequence: TGCGCCAGCATGGGCAGCAACTATGGCTACACCTTC. Its protein is CASMGSNYGYTF.

This clonotype was found many times. The chain links TRBV20-1 to TRBJ1-2; D is possibly TRBD1 (5 bases). CDR1 is DFQATT, CDR2 SNEGSKA, per germline (reference sequence). The V end was cut by 5 bases, the J end by 8 bases, with 18 bases between. This CDR3 contains 13 residues. The DNA of the CDR3 is TGCAGTGCTTCACCGGGACCCAAAAAGGGCTACACCTTC. Its protein is CSASPGPKKGYTF.